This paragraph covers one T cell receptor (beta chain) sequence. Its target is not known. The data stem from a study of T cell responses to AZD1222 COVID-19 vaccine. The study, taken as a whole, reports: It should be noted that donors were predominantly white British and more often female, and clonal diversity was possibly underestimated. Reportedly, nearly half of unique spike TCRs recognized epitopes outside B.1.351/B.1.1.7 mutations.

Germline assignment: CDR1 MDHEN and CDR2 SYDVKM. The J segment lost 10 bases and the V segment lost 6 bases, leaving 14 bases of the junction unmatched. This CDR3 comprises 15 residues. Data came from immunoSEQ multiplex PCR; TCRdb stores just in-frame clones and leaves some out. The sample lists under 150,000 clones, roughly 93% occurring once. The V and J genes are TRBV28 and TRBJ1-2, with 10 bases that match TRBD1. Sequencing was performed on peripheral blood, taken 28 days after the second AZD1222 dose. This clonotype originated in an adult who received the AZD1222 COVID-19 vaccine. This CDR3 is CASRNTGTGVRSYTF. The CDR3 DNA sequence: TGTGCCAGCAGAAATACCGGGACAGGGGTAAGGTCCTACACCTTC.